What follows are 24 T cell receptor beta chains derived from one specimen sequenced in a study of cytotoxic CD8 clonotypes in ibrutinib-treated CLL. Generated by immunoSEQ multiplex PCR, the TCRdb table keeps only in-frame clones and is missing some. The sample carries about 150,000 clones, over 60% recorded once. Sequenced material: PBMCs, taken after 12 months of ibrutinib treatment. These receptors all stem from a human donor with chronic lymphocytic leukemia.

The chain couples TRBV29-1 to TRBJ2-7, with D tentatively TRBD1 or TRBD2 (5 bases each). Looked up from germline, CDR1 is SQVTM and CDR2 is ANQGSEA. Trimming left V 4 bases short and J 7 bases short, with 14 bases between. This CDR3 region has 12 residues. CDR3 coding DNA: TGCAGCGTTGGGACAATACCGGGGGAGCAGTACTTC. Its protein is CSVGTIPGEQYF.

V and J are TRBV9 and TRBJ1-2; 8 bases agree with TRBD1. This CDR3 spans 14 amino acids. With 0 bases clipped from V and 6 bases from J, the junction kept 4 bases outside the gene matches. The germline gives CDR1 SGDLS, CDR2 YYNGEE. The CDR3 coding sequence is TGTGCCAGCAGCGTAGGGACAGGGTCCGATGGCTACACCTTC. It is translated as CASSVGTGSDGYTF.

This clone was picked up one time. V is TRBV27 and J is TRBJ1-5, with TRBD1 matching over 10 bases. The CDR3 is made up of 17 amino acids. Per germline, CDR1 MNHEY and CDR2 SMNVEV (reference sequence). V lost 6 bases, J lost 4 bases, and 12 bases stayed unmatched. The CDR3 DNA sequence: TGTGCCAGCAGGATGGGACAGGGGAGCCAGTGGAATCAGCCCCAGCATTTT. Translating it yields CASRMGQGSQWNQPQHF.

V gene TRBV5-4 combines with J gene TRBJ2-7; TRBD1 might be the D (6 bases). Deletions cut 3 bases from V and 1 base from J, with 8 bases between. The germline V gene encodes CDR1 SGHNT and CDR2 YYREEE (reference sequence). The CDR3 runs to 13 residues. CDR3 sequence (DNA): TGTGCCAGCAGCTCGGACAGATCCTACGAGCAGTACTTC. Translation gives CASSSDRSYEQYF.

This chain connects TRBV28 to TRBJ2-1, with D tentatively TRBD2 (5 bases). The CDR3 has 16 residues. Germline assignment: CDR1 MDHEN and CDR2 SYDVKM. The V end lost 2 bases, the J end lost 2 bases, and 13 bases lay between the germline ends. The CDR3: CASSLPLAGPYNEQFF. CDR3 coding DNA: TGTGCCAGCAGTTTACCTCTAGCTGGCCCCTACAATGAGCAGTTCTTC.

The chain carries TRBV2 and TRBJ2-3; TRBD1 matches 8 bases. The CDR3 loop spans 13 amino acids. CDR1 is SNHLY and CDR2 is FYNNEI in the germline V gene. V dropped 7 bases and J dropped 10; count of bases not matched to a gene: 10. The DNA for the CDR3 is TGTGCCAGCAAGGACTACAGGGGGAGCGCGCAGTATTTT. It specifies CASKDYRGSAQYF.

The gene calls are TRBV7-6 and TRBJ2-2, with 11 positions matching TRBD2. V gave up 4 bases and J gave up 1 base; unmatched junction bases: 2. CDR1 is SGHVS, CDR2 FNYEAQ, per germline. This CDR3 region has 16 residues. The CDR3 sequence: CASSSSGRWNTGELFF. In DNA form, the CDR3 reads TGTGCCAGCAGCTCTAGCGGGAGGTGGAACACCGGGGAGCTGTTTTTT.

The CDR3 sequence: CASSQNAPYNEQFF. The DNA for the CDR3 is TGCGCCAGCAGCCAGAACGCTCCCTACAATGAGCAGTTCTTC. The chain couples TRBV4-1 to TRBJ2-1; no reliable D call. V lost 3 bases and J 2 bases, leaving 8 bases between the germline ends. Looked up from germline, CDR1 is MGHRA and CDR2 is YSYEKL. The CDR3 sequence is 14 residues long.

The V call is TRBV6-5, the J call TRBJ1-2; weak D call: TRBD1 (6 bases). The V end lost 8 bases, the J end lost 4 bases, and 14 bases lay between the germline ends. The CDR3 covers 13 residues. Germline loops: CDR1 MNHEY, CDR2 SVGAGI. CDR3 sequence (DNA): TGTGCCAGCCAGGACAGCTTCGGCTATGGCTACACCTTC. Its translation: CASQDSFGYGYTF.

The chain is built from TRBV15 and TRBJ2-7, with TRBD1 matching 10 bases. The CDR3 runs 15 residues. From germline, CDR1 is LNHNV and CDR2 YYDKDF (reference sequence). J was trimmed by 4 bases and V by 5 bases; bases with no gene match: 8. CDR3 DNA: TGTGCCACCAGCTTAGGGACAGGGGAAGGATACGAGCAGTACTTC. Its protein is CATSLGTGEGYEQYF.

This clone occurred a few times. The CDR3: CASSRGSYEQYF. The CDR3 region has the DNA TGTGCCAGCAGCAGAGGGTCTTACGAGCAGTACTTC. V and J are TRBV21-1 and TRBJ2-7; TRBD2 is taken as the D call from the table, unchecked against the DNA. TRBV21-1 is assigned pseudogene status. The CDR3 sequence is 12 residues long.

This sequence joins TRBV4-3 and TRBJ2-1, with no clear D. V was clipped by 0 bases and J by 4 bases, with 19 bases between them. The germline V gene encodes CDR1 LGHNA and CDR2 YSLEER. The CDR3 runs to 18 residues. CDR3 nucleotides: TGCGCCAGCAGCCAAGATCGTTGGATAACAGACCAATACAATGAGCAGTTCTTC. It translates to CASSQDRWITDQYNEQFF.

This rearrangement joins TRBV9 to TRBJ2-5, with D perhaps TRBD1 or TRBD2 (6 bases each). The V end was cut by 0 bases, the J end by 5 bases, with 11 bases between. CDR1 is SGDLS and CDR2 is YYNGEE in the germline V gene. The CDR3 totals 14 residues. CDR3 loop: CASSVDGGLETQYF. DNA for the CDR3: TGTGCCAGCAGCGTAGATGGGGGGCTGGAGACCCAGTACTTC.

The rearrangement uses TRBV6-5 and TRBJ2-7, with unresolved D. Germline CDR1 is MNHEY and CDR2 is SVGAGI. CDR3 length equals 12 residues. V was cut by 10 bases and J by 2 bases, with 12 bases left in between. DNA of the CDR3: TGTGCCACCCTCCTGCCCCCCTACGAGCAGTACTTC. Its protein is CATLLPPYEQYF.

This chain uses TRBV28 with TRBJ2-7; 8 bases line up with TRBD1. The junction had 5 bases not matched to a gene; V was cut back by 3 bases and J by 4 bases. Germline V gives CDR1 MDHEN, CDR2 SYDVKM. This CDR3 spans 14 amino acids. CDR3 amino acids: CASSFQDREYEQYF. CDR3 sequence (DNA): TGTGCCAGCAGTTTTCAGGACAGGGAGTACGAGCAGTACTTC.

This clone has only a few counts. The V gene is TRBV7-8, the J gene TRBJ2-7; 12 bases align to TRBD2. Trimming removed 0 bases from V and 6 bases from J; junction bases left unmatched: 9. The CDR3 contains 17 residues. Germline V gene lookup returns CDR1 SGHVS and CDR2 FQNEAQ. The DNA of the CDR3 is TGTGCCAGCAGCTTAGCGAGACTAGCGGGAGCGTCAGTCGAGCAGTACTTC. This sequence encodes CASSLARLAGASVEQYF.

The genes are TRBV12-5 and TRBJ2-1; 7 nucleotides agree with TRBD1. In germline, CDR1 is LGHNT, CDR2 FRNRAP. Losses at the gene ends were 2 bases for V and 5 bases for J; bases not matched to a gene: 12. The CDR3 totals 17 residues. The CDR3 sequence: CASGLPLTGPENNEQFF. The CDR3 region has the DNA TGTGCTAGTGGTTTGCCCCTGACAGGGCCAGAGAACAATGAGCAGTTCTTC.

This sequence joins TRBV7-9 and TRBJ2-3; TRBD1 matches 8 bases. Germline loops: CDR1 SEHNR, CDR2 FQNEAQ (reference sequence). The CDR3 is 16 amino acids. Unmatched junction bases numbered 7, after V lost 5 bases and J lost 0 bases. Here the CDR3 DNA reads TGTGCCAGCAGCCTAGGACAGGGCGAGAGCACAGATACGCAGTATTTT. This gives the protein CASSLGQGESTDTQYF.

The chain links TRBV11-1 to TRBJ2-1, with TRBD2 matching 10 bases. The trim removed 5 bases at V and 8 bases at J, leaving 6 bases unmatched. Germline lookup yields CDR1 SGHAT and CDR2 FQDESV (reference sequence). This CDR3 region has 14 residues. The CDR3 DNA is TGTGCCAGCAGCCCGGGACTAGCGCTCGATGAGCAGTTCTTC. This gives the protein CASSPGLALDEQFF.

CDR3 DNA: TGTGCCAGCAGCTCTAGCGGGAGCTCAGATACGCAGTATTTT. Its translation: CASSSSGSSDTQYF. The genes are TRBV9 and TRBJ2-3, with 10 bases matching TRBD2. Unmatched junction bases numbered 3, after V lost 4 bases and J lost 4 bases. This CDR3 is 14 amino acids long. From germline, CDR1 is SGDLS and CDR2 YYNGEE.

This clone was found once. This chain joins TRBV7-6 and TRBJ1-3; D is ambiguous. V lost 4 bases to trimming and J lost 0 bases, with 7 bases between them. Germline V gene lookup returns CDR1 SGHVS and CDR2 FNYEAQ. The CDR3 has 14 amino acids. The CDR3 DNA reads TGTGCCAGCAGCTCCACAAACTCTGGAAACACCATATATTTT. Protein: CASSSTNSGNTIYF.

The genes are TRBV5-4 and TRBJ2-5, with D unclear. The germline V gene encodes CDR1 SGHNT and CDR2 YYREEE (reference sequence). Trimming removed 2 bases from V and 5 bases from J, with 16 bases in between. The CDR3 is 15 amino acids. The CDR3 nucleotides read TGTGCCAGCAGCTTCTGGGTCGGCCAGGATGAGACCCAGTACTTC. This encodes CASSFWVGQDETQYF. The full variable domain, rest sourced from reference TRBV5-4 and TRBJ2-5, is ETGVTQSPTHLIKTRGQQVTLRCSSQSGHNTVSWYQQALGQGPQFIFQYYREEENGRGNFPPRFSGLQFPNYSSELNVNALELDDSALYLCASSFWVGQDETQYFGPGTRLLVL.

The V and J genes are TRBV13 and TRBJ2-7; 10 positions agree with TRBD1. The germline gives CDR1 PRHDT, CDR2 FYEKMQ (reference sequence). The CDR3 contains 16 residues. Trimming cost V 3 bases and J 9 bases; bases outside gene matches: 14. The CDR3 loop reads CASSLGARGTGVRQYF. For the CDR3, the DNA is TGTGCCAGCAGCTTGGGGGCGCGCGGGACAGGGGTGCGGCAGTACTTC.

The gene calls are TRBV5-1 and TRBJ2-7; weak D call: TRBD2 (5 bases). The V end was cut by 2 bases, the J end by 1 base, with 10 bases between. Germline assignment: CDR1 SGHRS and CDR2 YFSETQ. The CDR3 loop spans 14 amino acids. DNA for the CDR3: TGCGCCAGCAGCTTAGTAGGACTTTCCTACGAGCAGTACTTC. It specifies CASSLVGLSYEQYF.